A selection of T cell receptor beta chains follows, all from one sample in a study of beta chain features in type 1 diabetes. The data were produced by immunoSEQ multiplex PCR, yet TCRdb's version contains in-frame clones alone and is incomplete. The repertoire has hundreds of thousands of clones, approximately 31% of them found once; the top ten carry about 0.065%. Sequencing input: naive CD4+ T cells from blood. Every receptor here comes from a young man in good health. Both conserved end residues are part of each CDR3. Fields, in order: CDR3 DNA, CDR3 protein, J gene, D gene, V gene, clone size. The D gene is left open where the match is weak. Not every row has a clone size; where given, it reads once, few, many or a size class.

cdr3_nt: TGTGCCTGGAGTGTTAGCGGGGCGTACAATGAGCAGTTCTTC
cdr3_aa: CAWSVSGAYNEQFF
j_call: TRBJ2-1
d_call: TRBD2
v_call: TRBV30
clone_size: -

cdr3_nt: TGTGCCAGCAGCGTAGGCCCCCCGGGCGACGCGGGGGAGCAGTACTTC
cdr3_aa: CASSVGPPGDAGEQYF
j_call: TRBJ2-7
d_call: -
v_call: TRBV9
clone_size: few

cdr3_nt: TGTGCCAGCAGCGCTTGGGGACGGACCTACGAGCAGTACTTC
cdr3_aa: CASSAWGRTYEQYF
j_call: TRBJ2-7
d_call: -
v_call: TRBV7-2
clone_size: few

cdr3_nt: TGTGCCAGCAGTTTATTCAAATGGGAGCAGTTCTTC
cdr3_aa: CASSLFKWEQFF
j_call: TRBJ2-1
d_call: -
v_call: TRBV28
clone_size: few

cdr3_nt: TGTGCCATCAGTTCAAGCGGGAGCGCAGATACGCAGTATTTT
cdr3_aa: CAISSSGSADTQYF
j_call: TRBJ2-3
d_call: TRBD2
v_call: TRBV10-3
clone_size: -

cdr3_nt: TGTGCCAGCAGCTTGCAAGGGACTACAAACATTCAGTACTTC
cdr3_aa: CASSLQGTTNIQYF
j_call: TRBJ2-4
d_call: TRBD2
v_call: TRBV7-9
clone_size: few

cdr3_nt: TGTGCCTGGAGTGCAGGCTCTGGAAACACCATATATTTT
cdr3_aa: CAWSAGSGNTIYF
j_call: TRBJ1-3
d_call: -
v_call: TRBV30
clone_size: few

cdr3_nt: TGCAGCGTGCGGGACAGGGGAACAGATACGCAGTATTTT
cdr3_aa: CSVRDRGTDTQYF
j_call: TRBJ2-3
d_call: TRBD1
v_call: TRBV29-1
clone_size: -

cdr3_nt: TGTGCCAGCAGCCGTAGAGAGGGGTCGTCTTACGAGCAGTACTTC
cdr3_aa: CASSRREGSSYEQYF
j_call: TRBJ2-7
d_call: -
v_call: TRBV14
clone_size: -

cdr3_nt: TGTGCCTGGAGTGAGGGAGGGAGAAATCAGCCCCAGCATTTT
cdr3_aa: CAWSEGGRNQPQHF
j_call: TRBJ1-5
d_call: -
v_call: TRBV30
clone_size: few

cdr3_nt: TGTGCCAGCAGCCAAACCTCGGGCCAGGGCCAGGACACCTTC
cdr3_aa: CASSQTSGQGQDTF
j_call: TRBJ1-2
d_call: -
v_call: TRBV7-2
clone_size: -

cdr3_nt: TGTGCCTGGAGTGTAGTATTGAGGCCCAGCGGAGGGAATGAGCAGTTCTTC
cdr3_aa: CAWSVVLRPSGGNEQFF
j_call: TRBJ2-1
d_call: -
v_call: TRBV30
clone_size: few

cdr3_nt: TGTGCCAGCAGCGTAGGACTAGCGGGAGGTTATTTGGCGTCCTACGAGCAGTACTTC
cdr3_aa: CASSVGLAGGYLASYEQYF
j_call: TRBJ2-7
d_call: TRBD2
v_call: TRBV9
clone_size: once

cdr3_nt: TGTGCCAGCAGTTACTCCCGGCCCGGGGGCAATGAGCAGTTCTTC
cdr3_aa: CASSYSRPGGNEQFF
j_call: TRBJ2-1
d_call: -
v_call: TRBV6-6
clone_size: -

cdr3_nt: TGTGCCTGGAGTGAGGGAGCACCGAGGGATGAGCAGTTCTTC
cdr3_aa: CAWSEGAPRDEQFF
j_call: TRBJ2-1
d_call: -
v_call: TRBV30
clone_size: few

cdr3_nt: TGTGCCAGCAGTCCCGTCCTAGCGGGGTACAATGAGCAGTTCTTC
cdr3_aa: CASSPVLAGYNEQFF
j_call: TRBJ2-1
d_call: TRBD2
v_call: TRBV11-2
clone_size: few

cdr3_nt: TGTGCCAGCAGTCGACTAGCGGGCACCTACGAGCAGTACTTC
cdr3_aa: CASSRLAGTYEQYF
j_call: TRBJ2-7
d_call: TRBD2
v_call: TRBV2
clone_size: few

cdr3_nt: TGCGCCAGCAGCCCCGACAGGGGGACCTACGAGCAGTACTTC
cdr3_aa: CASSPDRGTYEQYF
j_call: TRBJ2-7
d_call: TRBD1
v_call: TRBV5-1
clone_size: -

cdr3_nt: TGCGCCAGCAGCTTGAGAGTGGCGGGAGACAGCGGTGAGCAGTTCTTC
cdr3_aa: CASSLRVAGDSGEQFF
j_call: TRBJ2-1
d_call: TRBD2
v_call: TRBV5-1
clone_size: few

cdr3_nt: TGTGCCTGGGTCCAAGGGACTAGCGGTTACTACGAGCAGTACTTC
cdr3_aa: CAWVQGTSGYYEQYF
j_call: TRBJ2-7
d_call: TRBD2
v_call: TRBV30
clone_size: -

cdr3_nt: TGTGCCAGCAGCTTGGACATTACAGATACGCAGTATTTT
cdr3_aa: CASSLDITDTQYF
j_call: TRBJ2-3
d_call: -
v_call: TRBV7-9
clone_size: -

cdr3_nt: TGTGCCTGGGGAGGGCGGGGGCTCAGCACAGATACGCAGTATTTT
cdr3_aa: CAWGGRGLSTDTQYF
j_call: TRBJ2-3
d_call: -
v_call: TRBV30
clone_size: few

cdr3_nt: TGTGCCACCAGCAGAGAGGGACTAGCGGGGTACGAGCAGTACTTC
cdr3_aa: CATSREGLAGYEQYF
j_call: TRBJ2-7
d_call: TRBD2
v_call: TRBV15
clone_size: once

cdr3_nt: TGTGCCAGCAGCTCGGTGATAACCAAAAACATTCAGTACTTC
cdr3_aa: CASSSVITKNIQYF
j_call: TRBJ2-4
d_call: -
v_call: TRBV27
clone_size: -

cdr3_nt: TGTGCCACCACCGGGGCGGCGGGAGATACGCAGTATTTT
cdr3_aa: CATTGAAGDTQYF
j_call: TRBJ2-3
d_call: -
v_call: TRBV10-3
clone_size: few

cdr3_nt: TGCGCCAGCAGCCAAGTGTTCCAGGGGACTAGCGGGAGTTATGAGCAGTTCTTC
cdr3_aa: CASSQVFQGTSGSYEQFF
j_call: TRBJ2-1
d_call: TRBD2
v_call: TRBV4-3
clone_size: -

cdr3_nt: TGTGCCATCAGTGAGGACAGGGGGGGAGAGACCCAGTACTTC
cdr3_aa: CAISEDRGGETQYF
j_call: TRBJ2-5
d_call: TRBD1
v_call: TRBV10-3
clone_size: -

cdr3_nt: TGTGCCAGCAGCCCCCCTCCGGGACAGGGCCCCTACGAGCAGTACTTC
cdr3_aa: CASSPPPGQGPYEQYF
j_call: TRBJ2-7
d_call: TRBD1
v_call: TRBV7-6
clone_size: -

cdr3_nt: TGTGCCACCAGCAGAGATGGAAGACTGTTAAGGGAGCAGTACTTC
cdr3_aa: CATSRDGRLLREQYF
j_call: TRBJ2-7
d_call: -
v_call: TRBV15
clone_size: -

cdr3_nt: TGTGCCAGCTCAGCCTTTAGCGGAAGCCCCTACGAGCAGTACTTC
cdr3_aa: CASSAFSGSPYEQYF
j_call: TRBJ2-7
d_call: -
v_call: TRBV18
clone_size: -

cdr3_nt: TGTGCCAGTGATGGACTAGCGGGAGGTGGTGAGCAGTTCTTC
cdr3_aa: CASDGLAGGGEQFF
j_call: TRBJ2-1
d_call: TRBD2
v_call: TRBV19
clone_size: few

cdr3_nt: TGTGCCATCAGTGGCCCGGGACACCAAGAGACCCAGTACTTC
cdr3_aa: CAISGPGHQETQYF
j_call: TRBJ2-5
d_call: -
v_call: TRBV10-3
clone_size: -

cdr3_nt: TGTGCCATCAGTGATACAAAAGGGGGTGAAAAACTGTTTTTT
cdr3_aa: CAISDTKGGEKLFF
j_call: TRBJ1-4
d_call: -
v_call: TRBV10-3
clone_size: once

cdr3_nt: TGTGCCAGCAGCCAAGGTAGAGCGGGAGGGAAGGACAATGAGCAGTTCTTC
cdr3_aa: CASSQGRAGGKDNEQFF
j_call: TRBJ2-1
d_call: TRBD2
v_call: TRBV4-2
clone_size: few

cdr3_nt: TGTGCCAGCAGCTTCGACAAGACCTCCTACGAGCAGTACTTC
cdr3_aa: CASSFDKTSYEQYF
j_call: TRBJ2-7
d_call: -
v_call: TRBV7-2
clone_size: few

cdr3_nt: TGTGCCTGCCTACCCCTGAGCGGGACAGGGGGTATACCCCTCCACTTT
cdr3_aa: CACLPLSGTGGIPLHF
j_call: TRBJ1-6
d_call: TRBD1
v_call: TRBV30
clone_size: -

cdr3_nt: TGTGCCAGCAGTGAATCACTAGCGGGGAGTGCAGATACGCAGTATTTT
cdr3_aa: CASSESLAGSADTQYF
j_call: TRBJ2-3
d_call: TRBD2
v_call: TRBV9
clone_size: -

cdr3_nt: TGTGCCTGGAAGCGGGAGTGGCCCTACAATGAGCAGTTCTTC
cdr3_aa: CAWKREWPYNEQFF
j_call: TRBJ2-1
d_call: TRBD2
v_call: TRBV30
clone_size: -

cdr3_nt: TGTGCCAGCACTCCGGGTCGGGAGAGGTACAATGAGCAGTTCTTC
cdr3_aa: CASTPGRERYNEQFF
j_call: TRBJ2-1
d_call: -
v_call: TRBV7-9
clone_size: -

cdr3_nt: TGTGCCTGGAGTGTGATGGAGACCCAGTACTTC
cdr3_aa: CAWSVMETQYF
j_call: TRBJ2-5
d_call: -
v_call: TRBV30
clone_size: few

cdr3_nt: TGTGCCAGCAGCCTGCATATCAGGGGCACAGATACGCAGTATTTT
cdr3_aa: CASSLHIRGTDTQYF
j_call: TRBJ2-3
d_call: -
v_call: TRBV7-2
clone_size: -

cdr3_nt: TGTGCCAGCAGCCCCGGACTAGCGGCGTACAATGAGCAGTTCTTC
cdr3_aa: CASSPGLAAYNEQFF
j_call: TRBJ2-1
d_call: TRBD2
v_call: TRBV7-3
clone_size: -

cdr3_nt: TGTGCCAGCAGCCAGGGGACAGGGAGCGAGCAGTACTTC
cdr3_aa: CASSQGTGSEQYF
j_call: TRBJ2-7
d_call: TRBD1
v_call: TRBV7-2
clone_size: -

cdr3_nt: TGTGCCAGCAGTTTAAACTATGGCTACACCTTC
cdr3_aa: CASSLNYGYTF
j_call: TRBJ1-2
d_call: -
v_call: TRBV28
clone_size: -

cdr3_nt: TGCGCCAGCAGCCAAGTAGGCCTTATATCGCATGAGCAGTTCTTC
cdr3_aa: CASSQVGLISHEQFF
j_call: TRBJ2-1
d_call: -
v_call: TRBV4-1
clone_size: few

cdr3_nt: TGTGCCAGCAGACAGGGCCCCGGGGAGCTGTTTTTT
cdr3_aa: CASRQGPGELFF
j_call: TRBJ2-2
d_call: -
v_call: TRBV2
clone_size: -

cdr3_nt: TGTGCCAGCAGTTACTCGCGCGGACCCTACGAGCAGTACTTC
cdr3_aa: CASSYSRGPYEQYF
j_call: TRBJ2-7
d_call: -
v_call: TRBV6-5
clone_size: -

cdr3_nt: TGCAGCGTTGAACCTAGCGGGAGGGCAGATACGCAGTATTTT
cdr3_aa: CSVEPSGRADTQYF
j_call: TRBJ2-3
d_call: TRBD2
v_call: TRBV29-1
clone_size: -

cdr3_nt: TGTGCCTGGAGCGCTGTGGATGAGCAGTTCTTC
cdr3_aa: CAWSAVDEQFF
j_call: TRBJ2-1
d_call: -
v_call: TRBV30
clone_size: -

cdr3_nt: TGTGCCAGCAGCCCCCGTTCGACTAGCGGGGGACACATTCAGTACTTC
cdr3_aa: CASSPRSTSGGHIQYF
j_call: TRBJ2-4
d_call: TRBD2
v_call: TRBV7-9
clone_size: -

cdr3_nt: TGTGCCAGCAGCCAGGACTACAATGAGCAGTTCTTC
cdr3_aa: CASSQDYNEQFF
j_call: TRBJ2-1
d_call: -
v_call: TRBV28
clone_size: -

cdr3_nt: TGTGCCGGGCGCCCCGACACCTTC
cdr3_aa: CAGRPDTF
j_call: TRBJ1-2
d_call: -
v_call: TRBV7-9
clone_size: few

cdr3_nt: TGCAGCGTGGACTCGGGGTTGGGTGTCACCGGGGAGCTGTTTTTT
cdr3_aa: CSVDSGLGVTGELFF
j_call: TRBJ2-2
d_call: -
v_call: TRBV29-1
clone_size: few

cdr3_nt: TGCGCCAGCAGCCCAGGGACAGGAGCAACTAATGAAAAACTGTTTTTT
cdr3_aa: CASSPGTGATNEKLFF
j_call: TRBJ1-4
d_call: TRBD1
v_call: TRBV5-1
clone_size: -

cdr3_nt: TGCGCCAGCAGTCCCGGTCCTAGCGGGAGAAGGACAGATACGCAGTATTTT
cdr3_aa: CASSPGPSGRRTDTQYF
j_call: TRBJ2-3
d_call: TRBD2
v_call: TRBV23-1
clone_size: few

cdr3_nt: TGTGCCAGCAGCAGATCGGGACTAGCGCGACAAGAGACCCAGTACTTC
cdr3_aa: CASSRSGLARQETQYF
j_call: TRBJ2-5
d_call: TRBD2
v_call: TRBV7-9
clone_size: -

cdr3_nt: TGTGCCAGCAGCGCGAGCATCCGGAGGGCCTATGGCTACACCTTC
cdr3_aa: CASSASIRRAYGYTF
j_call: TRBJ1-2
d_call: -
v_call: TRBV9
clone_size: -